This T cell receptor (beta chain) was documented in a study of blood T cell repertoires in COVID-19. As for the study in general: Specimens from acute and convalescent COVID-19 originated in the United States, Italy and Spain. PBMCs, B-cell-depleted T cells, or T cells provided the cDNA or gDNA that made up the material.

Original methodology: Reference gene primers were amplified, and this amplification served to estimate nucleated cell counts. The method was immunoSEQ multiplex PCR; TCRdb's version includes in-frame clones alone and lacks a portion of them. The V and J calls and clone size were taken over from that table, and D and trimming were inferred from the DNA. The sample lists around 180,000 clones, roughly 80% occurring once. Germline V gives CDR1 SGHRS, CDR2 YFSETQ. The V end was cut by 0 bases, the J end by 4 bases, with 13 bases between. The CDR3 totals 15 residues. Sequencing was done on a sample of peripheral blood. This receptor was obtained from a human donor in a cohort sampled during active COVID-19. This chain links TRBV5-1 with TRBJ1-2, with D perhaps TRBD1 (5 bases). DNA for the CDR3: TGCGCCAGCAGCTTGGATGGAGGGACCGCCTATGGCTACACCTTC. It codes for CASSLDGGTAYGYTF.